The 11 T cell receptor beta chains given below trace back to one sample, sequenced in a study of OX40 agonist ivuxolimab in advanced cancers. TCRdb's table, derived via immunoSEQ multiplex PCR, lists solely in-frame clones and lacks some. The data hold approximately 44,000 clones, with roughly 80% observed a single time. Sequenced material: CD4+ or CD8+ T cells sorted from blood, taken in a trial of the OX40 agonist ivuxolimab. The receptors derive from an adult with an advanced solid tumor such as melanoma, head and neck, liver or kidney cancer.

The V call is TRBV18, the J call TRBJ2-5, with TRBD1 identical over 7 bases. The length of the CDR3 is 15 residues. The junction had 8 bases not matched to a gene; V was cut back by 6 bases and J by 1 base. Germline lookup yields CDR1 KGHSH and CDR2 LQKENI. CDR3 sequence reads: CASSKGQLIQETQYF. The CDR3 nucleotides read TGTGCCAGCTCCAAGGGACAGTTGATCCAAGAGACCCAGTACTTC.

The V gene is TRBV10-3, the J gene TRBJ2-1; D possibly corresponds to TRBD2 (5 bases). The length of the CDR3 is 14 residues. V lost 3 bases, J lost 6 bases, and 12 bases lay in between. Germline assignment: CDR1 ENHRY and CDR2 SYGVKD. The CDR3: CAISEETTGNEQFF. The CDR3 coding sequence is TGTGCCATCAGTGAAGAGACTACGGGCAATGAGCAGTTCTTC.

This chain's CDR3 is CASSYTGGGKDTQYF. The CDR3 bases are TGTGCCAGCAGTTATACGGGCGGGGGCAAGGATACGCAGTATTTT. The J gene is TRBJ2-3, the V gene TRBV27; the D gene is possibly TRBD2 (7 bases). This CDR3 has 15 amino acids. V shed 4 bases and J shed 6 bases, with 17 bases lying between them. Per the germline V gene, CDR1 is MNHEY and CDR2 is SMNVEV (reference sequence).

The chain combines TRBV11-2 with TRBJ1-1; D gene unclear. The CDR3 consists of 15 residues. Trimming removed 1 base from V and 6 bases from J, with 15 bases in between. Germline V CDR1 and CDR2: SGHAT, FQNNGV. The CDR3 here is CASSLVSVAVSEAFF. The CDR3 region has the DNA TGTGCCAGCAGCTTAGTGAGCGTGGCGGTCTCTGAAGCTTTCTTT.

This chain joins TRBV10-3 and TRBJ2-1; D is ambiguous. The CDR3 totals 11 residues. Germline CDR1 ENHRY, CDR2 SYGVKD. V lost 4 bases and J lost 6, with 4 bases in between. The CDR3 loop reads CAISVSNEQFF. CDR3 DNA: TGTGCCATCAGTGTGAGCAATGAGCAGTTCTTC.

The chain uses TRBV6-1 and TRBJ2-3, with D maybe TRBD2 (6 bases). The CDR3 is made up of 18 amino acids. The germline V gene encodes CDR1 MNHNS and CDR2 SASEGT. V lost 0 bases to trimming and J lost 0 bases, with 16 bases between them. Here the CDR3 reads CASSEAGGPKGSTDTQYF. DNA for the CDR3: TGTGCCAGCAGTGAAGCGGGGGGACCAAAGGGAAGCACAGATACGCAGTATTTT.

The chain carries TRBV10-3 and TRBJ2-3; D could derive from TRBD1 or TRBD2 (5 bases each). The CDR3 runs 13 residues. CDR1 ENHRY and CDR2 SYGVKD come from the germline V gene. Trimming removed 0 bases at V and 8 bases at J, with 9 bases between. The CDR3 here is CAISESTGGTQYF. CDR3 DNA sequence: TGTGCCATCAGTGAGTCGACTGGGGGTACGCAGTATTTT.

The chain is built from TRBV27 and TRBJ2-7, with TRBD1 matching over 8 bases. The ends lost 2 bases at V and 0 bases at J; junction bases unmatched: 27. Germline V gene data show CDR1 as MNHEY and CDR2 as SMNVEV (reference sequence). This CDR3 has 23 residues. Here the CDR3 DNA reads TGTGCCAGCAGTTTAAGTCCGAGGTGGGAGGTCGGGAGACAGGGGCCCAGCTCCTACGAGCAGTACTTC. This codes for CASSLSPRWEVGRQGPSSYEQYF.

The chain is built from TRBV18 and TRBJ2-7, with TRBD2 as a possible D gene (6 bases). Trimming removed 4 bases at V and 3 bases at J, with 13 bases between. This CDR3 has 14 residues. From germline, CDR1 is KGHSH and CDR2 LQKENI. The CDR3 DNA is TGTGCCAGCTCACTTGGGGAGGTGGGCTACGAGCAGTACTTC. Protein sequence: CASSLGEVGYEQYF. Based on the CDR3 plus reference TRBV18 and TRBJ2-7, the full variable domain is NAGVMQNPRHLVRRRGQEARLRCSPMKGHSHVYWYRQLPEEGLKFMVYLQKENIIDESGMPKERFSAEFPKEGPSILRIQQVVRGDSAAYFCASSLGEVGYEQYFGPGTRLTVT.

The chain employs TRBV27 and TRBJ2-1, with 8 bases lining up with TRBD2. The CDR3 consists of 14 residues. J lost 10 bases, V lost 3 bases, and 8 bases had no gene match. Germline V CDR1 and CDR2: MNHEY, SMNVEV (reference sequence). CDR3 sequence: CASSFSGARMEQFF. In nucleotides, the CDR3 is TGTGCCAGCAGTTTTAGCGGGGCACGGATGGAGCAGTTCTTC.

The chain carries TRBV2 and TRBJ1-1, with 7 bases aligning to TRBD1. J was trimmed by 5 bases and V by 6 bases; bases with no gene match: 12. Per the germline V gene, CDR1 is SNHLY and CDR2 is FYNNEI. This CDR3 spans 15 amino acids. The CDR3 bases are TGTGCCAGCAGCACACAACAGGGGTTCTGGACTGAAGCTTTCTTT. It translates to CASSTQQGFWTEAFF.